A single sample gave rise to the 12 T cell receptor beta chains below, sequenced in a study of cytomegalovirus exposure and HLA in healthy donors (dated 2017 in TCRdb). The library was made by the immunoSEQ multiplex PCR assay. A mixture of 60 forward primers for TCR Vbeta segments and 13 reverse primers for TCR Jbeta segments was used in the multiplex PCR. TCRdb's version of the immuneACCESS table is confined to in-frame rearrangements and falls short of the full clone set. An unresolved V gene accounts for under half of the shortfall where checked; the remainder is of unknown origin. Recorded for this sample are roughly 140,000 clones; over 70% of them occurred a single time. In total, the top ten clones hold roughly 2.8% of the sample. The sample consisted of PBMCs. The receptor source for this set is a male donor in good health and CMV-seronegative.

The chain has TRBV7-6 and TRBJ1-6; D may be TRBD1 (6 bases). The germline gives CDR1 SGHVS, CDR2 FNYEAQ. This CDR3 contains 15 residues. The germline V and J ends were trimmed by 2 bases and 6 bases, with 11 bases remaining between them. The CDR3 is CASSLRTDPNSPLHF. The CDR3 region has the DNA TGTGCCAGCAGCTTAAGGACAGATCCTAATTCACCCCTCCACTTT. The full variable domain, with the rest looked up from reference TRBV7-6 and TRBJ1-6, is GAGVSQSPRYKVTKRGQDVALRCDPISGHVSLYWYRQALGQGPEFLTYFNYEAQQDKSGLPNDRFSAERPEGSISTLTIQRTEQRDSAMYRCASSLRTDPNSPLHFGNGTRLTVT.

Here the CDR3 DNA reads TGTGCCAGCAGCTTAGATCCCTCGACAGGGGGCGACTATGGCTACACCTTC. This sequence encodes CASSLDPSTGGDYGYTF. The chain couples TRBV13 to TRBJ1-2; 10 bases fit TRBD1. The CDR3 is 17 residues long. Germline loops: CDR1 PRHDT, CDR2 FYEKMQ (reference sequence). V was clipped by 1 base and J by 3 bases; unmatched bases: 8.

Remarks on this clone: This specimen includes other DNA sequences encoding the same CDR3. V usage is TRBV5-4 and J usage is TRBJ1-2; TRBD1 aligns across 8 bases. V trimming: 7 bases; J trimming: 2 bases; junction bases outside the gene matches: 7. CDR3 length: 14 residues. CDR1 SGHNT and CDR2 YYREEE come from the germline V gene (reference sequence). The CDR3: CASSPRDRNYGYTF. The CDR3, as DNA: TGTGCCAGCTCGCCGAGGGACAGGAACTATGGCTACACCTTC.

V gene TRBV9 combines with J gene TRBJ2-3; D is ambiguous. Germline V gene data show CDR1 as SGDLS and CDR2 as YYNGEE. The length of the CDR3 is 15 residues. Trimming took off 0 bases at V and 12 bases at J, with 20 bases between the two ends. CDR3 coding DNA: TGTGCCAGCAGCGTAGGGCAGCTCCCTGGCGCGGATCAGTATTTT. Its protein is CASSVGQLPGADQYF.

The chain employs TRBV11-3 and TRBJ2-1; 7 bases agree with TRBD2. The V gene's germline CDR1 is SGHNT and CDR2 YENEEA. The CDR3 contains 19 residues. V trimming: 5 bases; J trimming: 6 bases; junction bases outside the gene matches: 22. CDR3 DNA: TGTGCCAGCAGCCCACAATGGGGGTATGGGGGGGGTCACTCCAATGAGCAGTTCTTC. Its translation is CASSPQWGYGGGHSNEQFF.

This clone appeared a few times. This sequence joins TRBV29-1 and TRBJ1-2; 7 bases agree with TRBD1. The J segment lost 7 bases and the V segment lost 7 bases, leaving 12 bases of the junction unmatched. The CDR3 spans 13 residues. Looked up from germline, CDR1 is SQVTM and CDR2 is ANQGSEA. The CDR3 bases are TGCAGCGCCTCCTGGACAGGACCTCGTGGCTACACCTTC. Amino acid sequence: CSASWTGPRGYTF.

The J gene is TRBJ2-7, the V gene TRBV9; no firm D call. The germline V gene encodes CDR1 SGDLS and CDR2 YYNGEE. The CDR3 has 15 residues. Trimming removed 4 bases from V and 2 bases from J, with 16 bases in between. CDR3 amino acids: CASSPDPRPTYEQYF. CDR3 nucleotide sequence: TGTGCCAGCAGCCCAGACCCCAGGCCCACCTACGAGCAGTACTTC.

A note on this clone: The junction departs from germline at one end; a sequencing error may be responsible. The chain couples TRBV4-2 to TRBJ2-2, with 8 bases aligning to TRBD2. CDR3 size: 18 residues. The germline CDR1 and CDR2 sequences are LGHNA and YNFKEQ. CDR3 bases: TGTGCCAGCAGCCAAGATATAGTCCTAGCGGGCGACACCGGAGAGCTGTTTTTT. It encodes CASSQDIVLAGDTGELFF.

The chain joins TRBV5-1 to TRBJ2-7, with 8 positions matching TRBD1. The V and J ends lost 1 base and 0 bases, in that order; junction bases with no gene match: 3. This CDR3 comprises 15 residues. CDR1 and CDR2 (germline): SGHRS, YFSETQ. CDR3 nucleotides: TGCGCCAGCAGCTTGATGCAGGGGGCCTCCTACGAGCAGTACTTC. It translates to CASSLMQGASYEQYF.

As regards this clone: The sample holds other DNA sequences that translate to the same CDR3. The CDR3 spells CASSVAAGDAYEQYF. For the CDR3, the DNA is TGTGCCAGCAGCGTAGCTGCAGGGGACGCCTACGAGCAGTACTTC. The chain recombines TRBV9 with TRBJ2-7; tentatively, D is TRBD1 (6 bases). V shed 0 bases and J shed 2 bases, with 12 bases lying between them. Germline assignment: CDR1 SGDLS and CDR2 YYNGEE. This CDR3 spans 15 amino acids.

This clone was found a few times. The chain combines TRBV5-1 with TRBJ2-7; 8 bases align to TRBD2. This CDR3 contains 16 residues. Germline values: CDR1 SGHRS, CDR2 YFSETQ. V lost 2 bases and J lost 0; bases outside the gene matches: 7. The CDR3 loop is CASSFGGGQGSYEQYF. CDR3 DNA: TGCGCCAGCAGCTTCGGGGGGGGGCAGGGCTCCTACGAGCAGTACTTC.

The gene calls are TRBV7-3 and TRBJ2-5; 11 bases fit TRBD2. CDR3 length: 16 amino acids. J gave up 4 bases and V 4 bases, and 8 bases lay outside the gene matches. Per germline, CDR1 SGHTA and CDR2 FQGTGA. The CDR3 is CASSSLAGGPSETQYF. As DNA, the CDR3 is TGTGCCAGCAGCTCTTTAGCGGGAGGGCCTTCAGAGACCCAGTACTTC.